The 17 T cell receptor beta chains listed next were all sequenced from one sample in a study of cytomegalovirus exposure and HLA in healthy donors. The PCR made use of 60 Vbeta and 13 Jbeta primers. Method: immunoSEQ multiplex PCR; TCRdb's copy keeps in-frame clones and lacks some. The table has over 150,000 clones, roughly two thirds seen once. The sample taken for sequencing was PBMCs. These receptors were taken from a woman between 25 and 40 years old in good health and CMV-seronegative.

In its sample, this clone was seen a few times. The V call is TRBV6-1, the J call TRBJ2-7; 9 nucleotides align to TRBD1. Germline V CDR1 and CDR2: MNHNS, SASEGT. The CDR3 is 14 amino acids. V dropped 6 bases and J dropped 3; count of bases not matched to a gene: 6. This CDR3 reads CASRDRGPIYEQYF. The CDR3 region has the DNA TGTGCCAGCAGGGACAGGGGCCCTATCTACGAGCAGTACTTC.

In its sample, this clone was seen once. J is TRBJ2-3 and V is TRBV5-4, with no clear D. Trimming took off 2 bases at V and 1 base at J, with 5 bases between the two ends. Germline lookup yields CDR1 SGHNT and CDR2 YYREEE (reference sequence). The CDR3 extends over 13 amino acids. Here the CDR3 reads CASSFSGTDTQYF. As DNA, the CDR3 is TGTGCCAGCAGCTTTTCTGGCACAGATACGCAGTATTTT.

In its sample, this clone was seen a few times. The chain couples TRBV4-3 to TRBJ2-3, with 9 bases aligning to TRBD2. CDR1 is LGHNA, CDR2 YSLEER, per germline. This CDR3 region has 16 residues. V lost 5 bases to trimming and J lost 1 base; unmatched junction nucleotides: 7. The chain's CDR3 is CASSFLSSGGTDTQYF. The CDR3 DNA sequence: TGCGCCAGCAGCTTTTTGTCTAGCGGGGGCACAGATACGCAGTATTTT.

The chain carries TRBV29-1 and TRBJ2-3; D perhaps matches TRBD1 (6 bases). Germline V gene lookup returns CDR1 SQVTM and CDR2 ANQGSEA. This CDR3 region has 10 residues. CDR3 loop: CSAGEDTQYF. The CDR3 region has the DNA TGCAGTGCAGGGGAGGATACGCAGTATTTT.

The chain joins TRBV5-4 to TRBJ2-7, with D tentatively TRBD2 (7 bases). Germline assignment: CDR1 SGHNT and CDR2 YYREEE (reference sequence). V was shortened by 4 bases and J by 3 bases, with 17 bases between the two germline ends. The CDR3 loop spans 15 amino acids. The CDR3 DNA sequence: TGTGCCAGCAGCCCTGGGGGGGGGCCACTCTACGAGCAGTACTTC. This gives the protein CASSPGGGPLYEQYF.

The chain carries TRBV19 and TRBJ2-7, with D possibly matching TRBD1 (5 bases). Trimming stripped 5 bases from V and 3 bases from J, with 14 bases between. The CDR3 sequence is 14 residues long. Germline CDR1 LNHDA, CDR2 SQIVND (reference sequence). The CDR3 reads CASSVSGPNYEQYF. Here the CDR3 DNA reads TGTGCCAGTAGTGTCTCAGGGCCCAACTACGAGCAGTACTTC.

This chain connects TRBV28 to TRBJ2-1, with 7 positions matching TRBD2. The V gene's germline CDR1 is MDHEN and CDR2 SYDVKM. The CDR3 runs 13 residues. V shed 6 bases, J shed 12 bases, and the junction held 11 bases outside the gene matches. CDR3 residues: CASRPRRGDVQFF. Written as DNA, the CDR3 is TGTGCCAGCAGACCACGACGGGGGGATGTGCAGTTCTTC.

This chain uses TRBV7-2 with TRBJ2-1, with 10 nucleotides matching TRBD1. The J segment lost 4 bases and the V segment lost 6 bases, leaving 9 bases of the junction unmatched. CDR3 size: 16 residues. Germline lookup yields CDR1 SGHTA and CDR2 FQGNSA. The CDR3 DNA follows: TGTGCCAGCAGTCGAGGTGGGACAGGGGCTTACAATGAGCAGTTCTTC. It is translated as CASSRGGTGAYNEQFF.

The chain recombines TRBV27 with TRBJ2-1, with TRBD1 identical over 8 bases. The germline CDR1 and CDR2 sequences are MNHEY and SMNVEV (reference sequence). The CDR3 totals 15 residues. The V and J ends lost 2 bases and 6 bases, in that order; junction bases with no gene match: 6. CDR3 sequence: CASSLNQGAVNEQFF. Here the CDR3 DNA reads TGTGCCAGCAGTTTAAATCAGGGGGCAGTCAATGAGCAGTTCTTC.

The V gene is TRBV5-6, the J gene TRBJ1-5; no firm D call. The CDR3 contains 12 residues. Deletions cut 2 bases from V and 4 bases from J, with 4 bases between. Per germline, CDR1 SGHDT and CDR2 YYEEEE. The CDR3 sequence is CASSFGNQPQHF. The CDR3 DNA sequence: TGTGCCAGCAGCTTCGGGAATCAGCCCCAGCATTTT.

This chain links TRBV2 with TRBJ2-2; D is ambiguous. V was trimmed by 4 bases and J by 5 bases, leaving 8 bases between them. Germline V CDR1 and CDR2: SNHLY, FYNNEI. The CDR3 covers 13 residues. The CDR3 reads CASSARWTGELFF. The CDR3 DNA sequence: TGTGCCAGCAGTGCGAGGTGGACCGGGGAGCTGTTTTTT. Combining the CDR3 with reference TRBV2 and TRBJ2-2 gives the whole variable domain EPEVTQTPSHQVTQMGQEVILRCVPISNHLYFYWYRQILGQKVEFLVSFYNNEISEKSEIFDDQFSVERPDGSNFTLKIRSTKLEDSAMYFCASSARWTGELFFGEGSRLTVL.

The V call is TRBV30, the J call TRBJ2-3; 7 nucleotides line up with TRBD1. With 1 base clipped from V and 3 bases from J, the junction kept 10 bases outside the gene matches. CDR3 size: 16 residues. CDR1 and CDR2 (germline): GTSNPN, SVGIG (reference sequence). In nucleotides, the CDR3 is TGTGCCTGGAGTGGGACAGGCCAACCGGGGACAGATACGCAGTATTTT. It is translated as CAWSGTGQPGTDTQYF. Supplemented by reference TRBV30 and TRBJ2-3, the full variable domain reads SQTIHQWPATLVQPVGSPLSLECTVEGTSNPNLYWYRQAAGRGLQLLFYSVGIGQISSEVPQNLSASRPQDRQFILSSKKLLLSDSGFYLCAWSGTGQPGTDTQYFGPGTRLTVL.

This clone was detected only a few times. V is TRBV28 and J is TRBJ1-5; no reliable D call. This CDR3 region has 13 residues. The ends were cut back, 4 bases at V and 4 bases at J, with 8 bases in the middle. CDR1 is MDHEN and CDR2 is SYDVKM in the germline V gene. CDR3 DNA sequence: TGTGCCAGCAGTTACCAGGTAAATCAGCCCCAGCATTTT. Protein product: CASSYQVNQPQHF. Full variable domain (rest looked up from reference TRBV28 and TRBJ1-5): DVKVTQSSRYLVKRTGEKVFLECVQDMDHENMFWYRQDPGLGLRLIYFSYDVKMKEKGDIPEGYSVSREKKERFSLILESASTNQTSMYLCASSYQVNQPQHFGDGTRLSIL.

V usage is TRBV5-6 and J usage is TRBJ2-7; tentative D call: TRBD1 (6 bases). V was shortened by 4 bases and J by 3 bases, with 8 bases between the two germline ends. The CDR3 covers 12 residues. The V gene's germline CDR1 is SGHDT and CDR2 YYEEEE. The CDR3 region is CASSTDSYEQYF. The CDR3 DNA reads as TGTGCCAGCAGCACGGACAGCTACGAGCAGTACTTC.

DNA for the CDR3: TGTGCCAGCTCACCACGACTAGCGGGAACTGAGCAGTTCTTC. It codes for CASSPRLAGTEQFF. The chain links TRBV18 to TRBJ2-1, with 11 positions matching TRBD2. The CDR3 is 14 amino acids. V was clipped by 1 base and J by 9 bases; unmatched bases: 2. In germline, CDR1 is KGHSH, CDR2 LQKENI.

This chain connects TRBV15 to TRBJ2-7, with TRBD1 matching 8 bases. Per germline, CDR1 LNHNV and CDR2 YYDKDF (reference sequence). The CDR3 is made up of 15 amino acids. After removal of 4 bases from V and 3 bases from J, the junction contained 8 bases not matched to a gene. For the CDR3, the DNA is TGTGCCACCAGCAAGAGTGGGGGACAGGACTACGAGCAGTACTTC. Translated: CATSKSGGQDYEQYF.

V and J are TRBV7-9 and TRBJ1-3, with 7 bases lining up with TRBD1. J gave up 0 bases and V 4 bases, and 3 bases lay outside the gene matches. This CDR3 is 15 amino acids long. CDR1 and CDR2 from the germline V gene are SEHNR and FQNEAQ (reference sequence). The CDR3 DNA sequence: TGTGCCAGCAGCTACGGGACAGACTCTGGAAACACCATATATTTT. It translates to CASSYGTDSGNTIYF. The full variable domain, in which reference TRBV7-9 and TRBJ1-3 provide the parts outside the CDR3, is DTGVSQNPRHKITKRGQNVTFRCDPISEHNRLYWYRQTLGQGPEFLTYFQNEAQLEKSRLLSDRFSAERPKGSFSTLEIQRTEQGDSAMYLCASSYGTDSGNTIYFGEGSWLTVV.